This TCR beta chain is drawn from a study of blood T cell repertoires in COVID-19. For the study at large: COVID-19 samples, acute and convalescent, were from the United States, Italy and Spain.

TCRdb's table, derived via immunoSEQ multiplex PCR, lists solely in-frame clones and lacks some. The sample contains around 240,000 clones, about nine tenths of which appear only once. Categorization into cohorts depended on clinical history that participants reported. The CDR3 is 14 residues long. CDR1 is SGHTA, CDR2 FQGNSA, per germline. V shed 5 bases and J shed 2 bases, with 11 bases lying between them. Sequenced: PBMCs or T cells enriched from blood (not recorded which). The rearrangement links TRBV7-2 to TRBJ2-3; D is ambiguous. This clonotype was sampled from a man in his forties or fifties who had been exposed to COVID-19. Here the CDR3 DNA reads TGTGCCAGCAGCCCAATAACCTACACAGATACGCAGTATTTT. Translated: CASSPITYTDTQYF.